This TCR beta chain is from a study of lymphopenia after photon versus proton radiotherapy. General study findings and limits: Oligoclonal CD8+ Temra expansion after nadir drove photon patients' diversity drop. In patients who died, overall survival fell as post-nadir TCR diversity dropped more. Photon-treated patients lost naive T cells and TCR diversity; proton-treated stayed stable.

On this clone itself: Its target is unknown.

The V gene's germline CDR1 is SGHTA and CDR2 FQGNSA. This CDR3 has 11 amino acids. V was cut by 4 bases and J by 5 bases, with 5 bases left in between. Sequencing used immunoSEQ multiplex PCR; TCRdb keeps in-frame clones, though not all of them. The table lists about 65,000 clones, about 89% of them singletons. The rearrangement uses TRBV7-2 and TRBJ2-5; no reliable D call. The sample consisted of peripheral blood, taken from a patient treated with proton-based radiotherapy. This TCR was sampled from a man older than 75 with esophageal cancer. The CDR3 region has the DNA TGTGCCAGCAGCTATGGGGAGACCCAGTACTTC. Translated, it gives CASSYGETQYF. Full variable domain (missing parts from reference TRBV7-2 and TRBJ2-5): GAGVSQSPSNKVTEKGKDVELRCDPISGHTALYWYRQSLGQGLEFLIYFQGNSAPDKSGLPSDRFSAERTGGSVSTLTIQRTQQEDSAVYLCASSYGETQYFGPGTRLLVL.